These T cell receptor beta chains were read from a single sample in a study of early T cells in non-severe SARS-CoV-2 infection. TCRdb redid the calling of the 5' RACE reads with MiXCR, one entry per CDR3 protein. The table has 25,000 to 35,000 distinct CDR3 sequences, 3.9% seen once. Sequencing input: whole blood. Receptors originate from an adult who was a healthcare worker with PCR-confirmed SARS-CoV-2 infection or an uninfected control (not recorded which). Each CDR3 is given with its conserved first and last residue. A D gene is named only where the DNA matches it firmly. The listing skips clone size in some rows; elsewhere it reads once, few, many or a size class.

TRBJ2-3 | many | NA | TRBV4-1 | CASSPYKGELSTDTQYF
TRBJ2-5 | many | NA | TRBV5-1 | CASTKTGNEETQYF
TRBJ2-3 | many | NA | TRBV6-2/TRBV6-3 | CASSYPGGSRSDTQYF
TRBJ2-3 | many | TRBD1 | TRBV7-9 | CASRGRDRRSDTQYF
TRBJ2-5 | many | NA | TRBV7-2 | CASSWREQETQYF
TRBJ1-1 | many | NA | TRBV5-1 | CASSFAGANEAFF
TRBJ2-7 | many | NA | TRBV5-6 | CASSRGGGGWPYEQYF
TRBJ2-1 | many | TRBD1 | TRBV24-1 | CATSDFLGQGVGEQFF
TRBJ2-7 | NA | NA | TRBV10-3 | CAISEDRQRGEQYF
TRBJ2-3 | many | NA | TRBV29-1 | CSVAQLTDTQYF
TRBJ2-3 | NA | NA | TRBV30 | CAWSPPGAPRLYF
TRBJ1-3 | many | NA | TRBV28 | CASSSPGRDSGNTIYF
TRBJ2-3 | NA | TRBD1 | TRBV14 | CASSQHRQGLPDTQYF
TRBJ1-1 | many | NA | TRBV12-3/TRBV12-4 | CASSLQGNTEAFF
TRBJ2-2 | few | NA | TRBV5-1 | CASRSSPGPGELFF
TRBJ2-5 | many | NA | TRBV10-2 | CASLRGEHQETQYF
TRBJ2-7 | few | TRBD1 | TRBV27 | CASSMDRDYEQYF
TRBJ2-3 | many | TRBD2 | TRBV7-9 | CASSKASGRADTQYF
TRBJ2-3 | NA | NA | TRBV19 | CASSTMRDTQYF